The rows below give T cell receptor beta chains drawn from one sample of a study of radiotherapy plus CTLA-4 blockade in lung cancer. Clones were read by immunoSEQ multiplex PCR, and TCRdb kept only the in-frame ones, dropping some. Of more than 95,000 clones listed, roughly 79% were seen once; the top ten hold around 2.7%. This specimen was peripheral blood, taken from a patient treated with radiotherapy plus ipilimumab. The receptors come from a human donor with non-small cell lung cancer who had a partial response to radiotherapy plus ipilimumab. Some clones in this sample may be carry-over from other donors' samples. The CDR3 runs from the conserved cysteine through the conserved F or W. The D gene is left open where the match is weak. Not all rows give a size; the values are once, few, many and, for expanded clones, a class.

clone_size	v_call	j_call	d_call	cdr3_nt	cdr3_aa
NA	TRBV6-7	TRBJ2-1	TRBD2	TGTGCCAGCAGTTACTCGCGACTAGCGGGATACTCCTACAATGAGCAGTTCTTC	CASSYSRLAGYSYNEQFF
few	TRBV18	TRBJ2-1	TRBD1	TGTGCCAGCTCACAAACGGACAGGGTCTACAATGAGCAGTTCTTC	CASSQTDRVYNEQFF
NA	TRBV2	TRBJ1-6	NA	TGTGCCAGCAAACGGGGGAGCTCCTATAATTCACCCCTCCACTTT	CASKRGSSYNSPLHF
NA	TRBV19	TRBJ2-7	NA	TGTGCCAGTAGTTTCGACAGGAACTCCTACGAGCAGTACTTC	CASSFDRNSYEQYF
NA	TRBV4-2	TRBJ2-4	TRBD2	TGTGCCAGCAGCCAACCCGGGACTAGAGAAAACATTCAGTACTTC	CASSQPGTRENIQYF
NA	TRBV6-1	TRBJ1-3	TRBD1	TGTGCCAGCAGTGTGTACGGACAGGGGGCGGGTGGAAACACCATATATTTT	CASSVYGQGAGGNTIYF
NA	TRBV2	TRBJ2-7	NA	TGTGCCAGCAGTGCTGAGACTCTCCTTTACGAGCAGTACTTC	CASSAETLLYEQYF
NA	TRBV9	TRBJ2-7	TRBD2	TGTGCCAGCAGCGTGAGTGGGTGGGTAGCGGGGGACGAGCAGTACTTC	CASSVSGWVAGDEQYF
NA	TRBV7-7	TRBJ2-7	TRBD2	TGTGCCAGCAGCTTAACTAGCGGGGGGACCTCCTACGAGCAGTACTTC	CASSLTSGGTSYEQYF
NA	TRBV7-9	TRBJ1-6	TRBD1	TGTGCCAGCAGCTGGGACAGGCCCTATAATTCACCCCTCCACTTT	CASSWDRPYNSPLHF
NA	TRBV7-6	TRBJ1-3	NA	TGTGCCAGCAGCGAGCACCACTCTGGAAACACCATATATTTT	CASSEHHSGNTIYF
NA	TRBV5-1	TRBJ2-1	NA	TGCGCCAGCAGCTTGGTAGCTTGGGGGGATGAGCAGTTCTTC	CASSLVAWGDEQFF
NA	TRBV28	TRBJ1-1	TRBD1	TGTGCCAGCAGCTCGGGGACAGCCAACTTGAACACTGAAGCTTTCTTT	CASSSGTANLNTEAFF
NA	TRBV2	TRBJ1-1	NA	TGTGCCAGCAGTGCCCTAGTCAACACTGAAGCTTTCTTT	CASSALVNTEAFF
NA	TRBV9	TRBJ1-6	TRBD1	TGTGCCAGCAGCGCCGGACAGGGGAAGAATTCACCCCTCCACTTT	CASSAGQGKNSPLHF
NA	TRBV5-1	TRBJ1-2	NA	TGCGCCAGCAGCCCTGCCCAGTCTTCGCAGGGGGGCTACACCTTC	CASSPAQSSQGGYTF
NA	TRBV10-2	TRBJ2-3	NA	TGCGCCAGCAGAATGGGGCGGACAGATACGCAGTATTTT	CASRMGRTDTQYF
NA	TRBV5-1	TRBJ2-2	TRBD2	TGCGCCAGCAGCAGCTACTCCGGGACTAGCAGCACCGGGGAGCTGTTTTTT	CASSSYSGTSSTGELFF
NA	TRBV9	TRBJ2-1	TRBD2	TGTGCCAGCAGCGTAGATCGGGGGGGCCGCAATGAGCAGTTCTTC	CASSVDRGGRNEQFF
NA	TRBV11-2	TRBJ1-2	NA	TGTGCCAGCAGCCCCCTGTTGGGAGGGTATGGCTACACCTTC	CASSPLLGGYGYTF
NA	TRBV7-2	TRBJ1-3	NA	TGTGCCAGCAGCTTAGCCCCCAGTGCTGGAAACACCATATATTTT	CASSLAPSAGNTIYF
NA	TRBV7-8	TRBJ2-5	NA	TGTGCCAGCAGCTTAGTTGGGCAGGGAGAGACCCAGTACTTC	CASSLVGQGETQYF
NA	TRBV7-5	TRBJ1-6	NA	TGTGTCAGAAGCTACATACAGGCCCTCCGAACCTATAATTCACCCCTCCACTTT	CVRSYIQALRTYNSPLHF
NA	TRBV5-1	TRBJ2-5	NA	TGCGCCAGCAGCTTGTTTGGAGAAAGCCAAGAGACCCAGTACTTC	CASSLFGESQETQYF
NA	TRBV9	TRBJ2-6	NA	TGTGCCAGCAGCGTAGGAGTCGAACAGGGTGAAAGGTCGTCTTTC	CASSVGVEQGERSSF
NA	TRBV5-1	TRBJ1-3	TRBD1	TGCGCCAGCAGCCAAGACAGGGGCGCTGGAAACACCATATATTTT	CASSQDRGAGNTIYF
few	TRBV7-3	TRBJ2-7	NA	TGTGCCAGCAGCTTACGGGGGGCGGGCGAGCAGTACTTC	CASSLRGAGEQYF
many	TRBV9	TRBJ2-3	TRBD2	TGTGCCAGCAGCGCAACCCTAGCGGGGCACACAGATACGCAGTATTTT	CASSATLAGHTDTQYF
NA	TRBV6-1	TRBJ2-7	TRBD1	TGTGCTACCGGGACAGCAATCTACGAGCAGTACTTC	CATGTAIYEQYF
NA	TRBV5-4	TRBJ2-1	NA	TGTGCCAGCAGCGAGGCGCAAGGCGGGTCCTCTAGAGAGCAGTTCTTC	CASSEAQGGSSREQFF
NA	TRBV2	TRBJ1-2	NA	TGTGCCACCCTTAGACAGGCCAACTATGGCTACACCTTC	CATLRQANYGYTF
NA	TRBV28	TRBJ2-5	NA	TGTGCCAGCAGTTTCCTGGGCGGGGCCGCCCCCACTCCCCAAGAGACCCAGTACTTC	CASSFLGGAAPTPQETQYF
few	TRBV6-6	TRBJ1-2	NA	TGTGCCAGCAGTTCCCCGGAAGGTGTGATGCAGGGGGGCTACACCTTC	CASSSPEGVMQGGYTF
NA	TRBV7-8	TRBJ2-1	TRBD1	TGTGCCAGCAGACCAACAGGGGGATCCTACAATGAGCAGTTCTTC	CASRPTGGSYNEQFF
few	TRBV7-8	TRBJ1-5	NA	TGTGCCAGCAGCAAAGGGGTCCTGGACACTCTTAGCAATCAGCCCCAGCATTTT	CASSKGVLDTLSNQPQHF
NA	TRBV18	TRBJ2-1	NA	TGTGCCAGCTCACCATCCCTAGATGAGCAGTTCTTC	CASSPSLDEQFF
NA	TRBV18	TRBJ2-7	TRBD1	TGTGCCAGCTCACCGACCGACCCGACAGGGGTGTCATACGAGCAGTACTTC	CASSPTDPTGVSYEQYF
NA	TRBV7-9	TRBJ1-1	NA	TGTGCCAGCAGCTTAGGACAGAACACTGAAGCTTTCTTT	CASSLGQNTEAFF
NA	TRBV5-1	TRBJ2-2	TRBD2	TGCGCCAGCAGCTTTCGACTAGCGGCGAACACCGGGGAGCTGTTTTTT	CASSFRLAANTGELFF
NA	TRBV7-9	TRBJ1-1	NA	TGTGCCAGCAGCCTCCGACGGGGAGATGAAGCTTTCTTT	CASSLRRGDEAFF
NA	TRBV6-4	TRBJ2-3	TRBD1	TGTGCCAGCAACGAGAAGCCGGGACAGGGGCCCTTACTTCGCCCAGATACGCAGTATTTT	CASNEKPGQGPLLRPDTQYF
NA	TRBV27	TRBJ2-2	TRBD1	TGTGCCAGCAGTTTCCTCCCGGGACAGAGGGCCGGGGAGCTGTTTTTT	CASSFLPGQRAGELFF
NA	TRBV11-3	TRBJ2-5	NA	TGTGCCAGCACCCAAAGAGGTAAAAAAGAGACCCAGTACTTC	CASTQRGKKETQYF
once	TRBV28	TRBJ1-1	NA	TGTGCCAGCAGTTTAATTGGCCGCGGGGGACACGAAGCTTTCTTT	CASSLIGRGGHEAFF
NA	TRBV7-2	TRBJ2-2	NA	TGTGCCAGCAGCTTAGGACAGCCGAACACCGGGGAGCTGTTTTTT	CASSLGQPNTGELFF
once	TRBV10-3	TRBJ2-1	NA	TGTGCCATCAGTGAGTCCGACAACAAGCAGTTCTTC	CAISESDNKQFF
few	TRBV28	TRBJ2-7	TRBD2	TGTGCCAGCAGCCCTAGCGGGACTTGGAGTTGGGAGCAGTACTTC	CASSPSGTWSWEQYF
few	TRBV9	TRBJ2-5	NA	TGTGCCAGCAGCGAGGGGCTATCTCGGGAGACCCAGTACTTC	CASSEGLSRETQYF